This TCR beta chain was retrieved from a study of blood T cell repertoires in COVID-19. Using immunoSEQ multiplex PCR, the repertoire was profiled, and TCRdb retains in-frame clones only, with some absent. The sample holds about 75,000 clones, 60% to 85% seen once. Germline V CDR1 and CDR2: MNHNY, SVGAGI (reference sequence). V lost 5 bases to trimming and J lost 2 bases, with 16 bases between them. The CDR3 extends over 16 amino acids. The chain couples TRBV6-6 to TRBJ1-5; a possible D gene is TRBD1 (5 bases). Sequencing was carried out using peripheral blood. This clonotype originated in a woman aged 80 or older with active or convalescent COVID-19. The CDR3: CASSAPGGVGNQPQHF. The CDR3 nucleotides are TGTGCCAGCAGTGCCCCGGGAGGGGTCGGCAATCAGCCCCAGCATTTT.